This T cell receptor (beta chain) was identified during a study of CD8+ T cells in alopecia areata. General observations from the study: Alopecia totalis/universalis scalp especially showed more expanded CD8+ clones than normal scalp. Clarity of TCR sharing across patients fell short of that in mice, possibly HLA-related. Normal skin's resident alphabeta T cells are sequenced alongside lesional scalp T cells.

As part of sample collection, lesional scalp punch biopsies and peripheral blood were taken from alopecia areata patients. There are a few counts of this clone. Its specificity is not known. Germline and junction disagree at one end, which may indicate a read error. CDR3 size: 12 residues. Germline lookup yields CDR1 SGHVS and CDR2 FQNEAQ. Extraction of RNA preceded its reverse transcription into cDNA, which served as the sequencing template. The method was immunoSEQ multiplex PCR; TCRdb's version includes in-frame clones alone and lacks a portion of them. The sample records roughly 64,000 clones, roughly 45% being singletons.

The chain has TRBV7-8 and TRBJ1-5; the D is unclear. The receptor was derived from a human donor with alopecia areata. Sample: NKG2D-low CD8+ T cells sorted from blood. The CDR3 region has the DNA TGTGCCAGCAGCATAGCCTATCAGCCCCAGCATTTT. Its translation: CASSIAYQPQHF.